This T cell receptor (beta chain) derives from a study of blood T cell repertoires in COVID-19. V was cut by 9 bases and J by 1 base, with 7 bases left in between. In germline, CDR1 is PRHDT, CDR2 FYEKMQ (reference sequence). The CDR3 runs to 11 residues. Method: immunoSEQ multiplex PCR; TCRdb's copy keeps in-frame clones and lacks some. Of 85,000 to 90,000 clones in the sample, 85% to 90% were seen once. The chain recombines TRBV13 with TRBJ2-7; possible D gene TRBD1, 5 bases. The receptor comes from a human donor in a cohort sampled during active COVID-19. The source material was peripheral blood. The CDR3 bases are TGTGCCAGTTCAGGGTCCTACGAGCAGTACTTC. The encoded protein is CASSGSYEQYF. The full variable domain, in which reference TRBV13 and TRBJ2-7 provide the parts outside the CDR3, is AAGVIQSPRHLIKEKRETATLKCYPIPRHDTVYWYQQGPGQDPQFLISFYEKMQSDKGSIPDRFSAQQFSDYHSELNMSSLELGDSALYFCASSGSYEQYFGPGTRLTVT.